A single sample gave rise to the 8 T cell receptor beta chains below, sequenced in a study of regulatory T cells in long-lasting Graves disease. Researchers made TCR beta libraries by using iRepertoire HTBI primers and running Arm-PCR on CDR3 regions. MiXCR, applied by TCRdb to the multiplex PCR reads, yields one record per CDR3 protein. The sample contains 300,000 to 400,000 distinct CDR3 sequences, 15% to 20% of which appear only once. Stated time point: persistent/refractory GD, antithyroid drugs over 5 years with positive TRAb. PBMC-derived RNA was used for the TCR library. The sequences come from peripheral blood mononuclear cells (PBMCs), collected when the disease was refractory, from a patient treated with antithyroid drugs. The receptor set was obtained from a female donor with Graves disease.

The chain carries TRBV7-9 and TRBJ1-3, with D perhaps TRBD1 (5 bases). Trimming cost V 5 bases and J 9 bases, with 14 bases left between them. The germline V gene has CDR1 SEHNR and CDR2 FQNEAQ (reference sequence). CDR3 size: 13 residues. The chain's CDR3 is CASSPAGRGTIYF. CDR3 nucleotides: TGTGCCAGCAGCCCCGCGGGGCGCGGCACCATATATTTT.

The chain joins TRBV6-2 or TRBV6-3 to TRBJ1-5, with TRBD1 matching over 10 bases. This CDR3 is built from 16 residues. With 2 bases clipped from V and 2 bases from J, the junction kept 3 bases outside the gene matches. CDR1 and CDR2 (germline): MNHEY, SVGEGT. The CDR3 DNA reads as TGTGCCAGCAGTTACCGACAGGGGGCAGGCAATCAGCCCCAGCATTTT. It specifies CASSYRQGAGNQPQHF.

The table lists this clonotype with many counts. V is TRBV11-2 and J is TRBJ2-2; maybe TRBD2 (5 bases). CDR3 size: 19 residues. In germline, CDR1 is SGHAT, CDR2 FQNNGV. The germline V and J ends were trimmed by 1 base and 0 bases, with 18 bases remaining between them. Here the CDR3 reads CASSLGFGILNSNTGELFF. The DNA of the CDR3 is TGTGCCAGCAGCTTAGGTTTCGGGATTCTAAACTCGAACACCGGGGAGCTGTTTTTT.

V and J are TRBV7-9 and TRBJ1-4; TRBD1 might be the D (5 bases). Trimming removed 2 bases from V and 3 bases from J, with 16 bases in between. The CDR3 extends over 17 amino acids. Germline assignment: CDR1 SEHNR and CDR2 FQNEAQ (reference sequence). The CDR3 DNA reads TGTGCCAGCAGCTTAAGACACCTCGGGGCAGCTAATGAAAAACTGTTTTTT. This encodes CASSLRHLGAANEKLFF.

This clonotype occurred many times. The V and J genes are TRBV14 and TRBJ2-7; a weak D match, TRBD1 (5 bases). The CDR3 extends over 16 amino acids. V lost 2 bases to trimming and J lost 1 base, with 15 bases between them. Per germline, CDR1 SGHDN and CDR2 FVKESK. CDR3 coding DNA: TGTGCCAGCAGCCAATATATAGGGGCCGGATCCTACGAGCAGTACTTC. This encodes CASSQYIGAGSYEQYF.

The rearrangement uses TRBV2 and TRBJ1-2; D ambiguous. This CDR3 spans 17 amino acids. CDR1 is SNHLY and CDR2 is FYNNEI in the germline V gene. V dropped 6 bases and J dropped 2 bases, with 22 bases sitting between them. The CDR3 DNA follows: TGTGCCAGCAGCTTAGAGACAAGGTTGGGGATAAACTATGGCTACACCTTC. Protein sequence: CASSLETRLGINYGYTF.

This chain joins TRBV5-1 and TRBJ1-1, with 7 nucleotides matching TRBD1. Trimming cost V 6 bases and J 5 bases; bases outside gene matches: 10. The CDR3 sequence is 14 residues long. Germline lookup yields CDR1 SGHRS and CDR2 YFSETQ. The CDR3 reads CASNDRALWTEAFF. The CDR3 DNA follows: TGCGCCAGCAATGACAGGGCCTTGTGGACTGAAGCTTTCTTT.

Turning to this clonotype: One end of the junction varies from germline; a read error may be responsible. CDR3 nucleotide sequence: TGTGCCAGCGGCTTACCCCTTGGACAGGGGGGACAGACCCAGTACTTC. Its protein product is CASGLPLGQGGQTQYF. This chain links TRBV7-9 with TRBJ2-5; 10 bases are shared with TRBD1. This CDR3 has 16 amino acids. The germline CDR1 and CDR2 sequences are SEHNR and FQNEAQ (reference sequence).